This T cell receptor beta chain was identified during a study of brain metastases from non-small cell lung cancer. The protocol was immunoSEQ multiplex PCR, while the TCRdb copy is restricted to in-frame clones and leaves out a portion. The sample lists 2,800 or so clones; roughly 80% were seen once. Worth noting for this clone: Antigen unknown. In the same sample, other DNA sequences code for this CDR3.

Broader study findings: Expanded T-cell clones appeared in around 58% of brain metastases over primaries.

CDR1 is SEHNR and CDR2 is FQNEAQ in the germline V gene (reference sequence). Deletions cut 1 base from V and 3 bases from J, with 7 bases between. The CDR3 has 13 residues. The sequenced sample was primary lung tumor tissue. The chain joins TRBV7-9 to TRBJ2-7; no clear D. The receptor was isolated from a donor aged 40 or over with non-small cell lung cancer. The CDR3 protein is CASSLDYIYEQYF. DNA of the CDR3: TGTGCCAGCAGCTTAGATTATATCTACGAGCAGTACTTC.